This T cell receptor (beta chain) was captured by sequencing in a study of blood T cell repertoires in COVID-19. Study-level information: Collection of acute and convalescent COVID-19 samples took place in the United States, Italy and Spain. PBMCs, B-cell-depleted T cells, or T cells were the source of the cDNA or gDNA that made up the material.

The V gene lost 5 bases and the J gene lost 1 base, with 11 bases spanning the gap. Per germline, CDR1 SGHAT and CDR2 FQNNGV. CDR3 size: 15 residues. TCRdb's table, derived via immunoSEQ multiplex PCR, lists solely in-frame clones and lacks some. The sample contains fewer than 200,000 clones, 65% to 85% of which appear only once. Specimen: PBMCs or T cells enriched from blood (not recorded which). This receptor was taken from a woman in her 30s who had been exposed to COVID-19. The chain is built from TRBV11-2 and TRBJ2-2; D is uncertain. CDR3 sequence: CASSPPTQNTGELFF. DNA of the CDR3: TGTGCCAGCAGCCCCCCGACTCAGAACACCGGGGAGCTGTTTTTT.